The next 4 T cell receptor beta chains were all read from a single sample in a study of T cells in Graves' hyperthyroidism and ophthalmopathy. Amplification targeted TCR beta CDR3 regions from RNA transcripts. The TCR CDR3 was amplified in a first-round RT-PCR using the HTBI primer set. TCRdb fed the multiplex PCR reads into MiXCR, producing one record per CDR3 protein. The table includes 300,000 to 400,000 distinct CDR3 sequences, 21% detected once. The sequenced material came from blood. The receptors come from a woman in her fifties or sixties with Graves' hyperthyroidism.

The table lists this clonotype with a count of one. V usage is TRBV20-1 and J usage is TRBJ1-4; 7 bases line up with TRBD1. Germline CDR1 is DFQATT and CDR2 is SNEGSKA (reference sequence). V was pared by 3 bases and J by 3 bases, with 19 bases of the junction left unmatched. This CDR3 has 19 residues. The CDR3 reads CSARVGGGSDWDSNEKLFF. The CDR3 DNA reads as TGCAGTGCTAGGGTCGGAGGGGGCTCAGATTGGGATTCTAATGAAAAACTGTTTTTT.

The gene calls are TRBV24-1 and TRBJ2-5, with TRBD1 identical over 10 bases. The CDR3 is made up of 18 amino acids. Germline V lookup: CDR1 KGHDR, CDR2 SFDVKD. V was pared by 3 bases and J by 1 base, with 10 bases of the junction left unmatched. The DNA for the CDR3 is TGTGCCACCAGTGATCCAAGACAGGGGGCGGGTGGCCAAGAGACCCAGTACTTC. As protein: CATSDPRQGAGGQETQYF.

This clonotype was recorded many times. V is TRBV2 and J is TRBJ2-2; D unresolved. CDR3 length: 15 amino acids. Trimming took 6 bases from V and 1 from J, leaving 12 bases between them. The germline V gene encodes CDR1 SNHLY and CDR2 FYNNEI. The CDR3 region has the DNA TGTGCCAGCAGGTCTAACTTTCTGAACACCGGGGAGCTGTTTTTT. Its protein product is CASRSNFLNTGELFF.

This chain uses TRBV5-6 with TRBJ1-3, with 8 nucleotides matching TRBD1. The trim removed 4 bases at V and 0 bases at J, leaving 3 bases unmatched. Looked up from germline, CDR1 is SGHDT and CDR2 is YYEEEE. The CDR3 loop spans 15 amino acids. CDR3 nucleotides: TGTGCCAGCAGCCGACAGGGGAGCTCTGGAAACACCATATATTTT. It translates to CASSRQGSSGNTIYF.